The rows below give T cell receptor beta chains drawn from one sample of a study of post-analysis software for immune sequencing data. Via MiXCR, TCRdb re-called the PCR reads, giving one row per CDR3 protein. In the table there are about 540,000 distinct CDR3 sequences, about a third of which are singletons. The sequenced sample was blood. Every receptor here comes from a girl aged 2 to 17 with multiple sclerosis. Both conserved end residues are part of each CDR3. Fields, in order: D gene, J gene, V gene, clone size, CDR3 protein, CDR3 DNA. The D gene is left open where the match is weak. A row's size may be missing; if present it is once, few, many or a size class.

NA	TRBJ2-1	TRBV6-5	few	CASGFPEQFF	TGTGCCAGCGGCTTTCCTGAGCAGTTCTTC
NA	TRBJ2-1	TRBV5-1	few	CASGPDSVGYNEQFF	TGCGCCAGCGGACCCGACAGCGTTGGCTACAATGAGCAGTTCTTC
NA	TRBJ1-2	TRBV29-1	NA	CSVNQGYGYTF	TGCAGCGTGAACCAGGGGTATGGCTACACCTTC
NA	TRBJ1-1	TRBV7-2	NA	CASSLDRRQDTEAFF	TGTGCCAGCAGCTTAGATCGGCGGCAGGACACTGAAGCTTTCTTT
TRBD2	TRBJ2-1	TRBV6-6	NA	CASSSDGLAVSYNEQFF	TGTGCCAGCAGTTCCGACGGACTAGCGGTCTCCTACAATGAGCAGTTCTTC
TRBD1	TRBJ2-3	TRBV29-1	few	CSVVQQGADTQYF	TGCAGCGTTGTGCAACAGGGGGCAGATACGCAGTATTTT
TRBD2	TRBJ2-1	TRBV3-1	once	CASSQDQGLADNEQFF	TGTGCCAGCAGCCAAGACCAGGGACTAGCAGACAATGAGCAGTTCTTC
NA	TRBJ1-5	TRBV7-9	once	CASSPSGGLGNQPQHF	TGTGCCAGCAGCCCTTCTGGGGGCCTTGGCAATCAGCCCCAGCATTTT
NA	TRBJ1-1	TRBV27	NA	CASATHWNTEAFF	TGTGCCAGCGCTACCCACTGGAACACTGAAGCTTTCTTT
NA	TRBJ1-4	TRBV4-2	NA	CASSQLQQVNEKLFF	TGTGCCAGCAGCCAATTGCAACAGGTTAATGAAAAACTGTTTTTT
TRBD1	TRBJ2-5	TRBV18	NA	CASSPTTTGVKETQYF	TGTGCCAGCTCACCAACTACGACAGGGGTAAAAGAGACCCAGTACTTC
NA	TRBJ2-4	TRBV5-1	few	CASSTIQGGGIQYF	TGCGCCAGCAGCACCATACAGGGTGGTGGCATTCAGTACTTC
NA	TRBJ2-5	TRBV10-3	NA	CAISEEGLETQYF	TGTGCCATCAGTGAGGAAGGATTAGAGACCCAGTACTTC
NA	TRBJ1-2	TRBV20-1	NA	CSATPEEINYGYTF	TGCAGTGCTACGCCCGAGGAGATAAACTATGGCTACACCTTC
NA	TRBJ2-3	TRBV5-1	few	CASSLVGQRTDTQYF	TGCGCCAGCAGCTTGGTTGGACAGCGCACAGATACGCAGTATTTT
NA	TRBJ2-4	TRBV7-9	few	CASSPSLGGPKNIQYF	TGTGCCAGCAGCCCTTCACTCGGGGGCCCCAAAAACATTCAGTACTTC
NA	TRBJ1-4	TRBV15	NA	CATSRQQDNLNEKLFF	TGTGCCACCAGCAGACAACAGGATAACCTTAATGAAAAACTGTTTTTT
TRBD2	TRBJ2-7	TRBV7-6	NA	CASSLGTSGGTYEQYF	TGTGCCAGCAGCTTAGGAACTAGCGGGGGAACCTACGAGCAGTACTTC
TRBD2	TRBJ2-5	TRBV10-3	few	CAISESLAGGETQYF	TGTGCCATCAGTGAGTCCCTAGCGGGGGGAGAGACCCAGTACTTC
NA	TRBJ1-2	TRBV6-4	NA	CASITGRYGYTF	TGTGCCAGCATCACAGGTCGCTATGGCTACACCTTC
TRBD1	TRBJ2-6	TRBV2	NA	CAVRSQGAFSGANVLTF	TGTGCCGTTCGGAGTCAGGGGGCCTTCTCTGGGGCCAACGTCCTGACTTTC
NA	TRBJ1-2	TRBV5-5	few	CASSLLREQGGYTF	TGTGCCAGCAGCTTGCTCAGGGAGCAGGGAGGCTACACCTTC
NA	TRBJ2-6	TRBV13	once	CAGSLLRGASGANVLTF	TGTGCCGGCAGCCTTCTTCGGGGGGCGTCCGGGGCCAACGTCCTGACTTTC
NA	TRBJ1-1	TRBV19	few	CASSIGAAAEAFF	TGTGCCAGTAGTATAGGCGCTGCTGCTGAAGCTTTCTTT
NA	TRBJ1-2	TRBV6-5	NA	CASRSGGNYGYTF	TGTGCCAGCAGGTCGGGGGGAAACTATGGCTACACCTTC
NA	TRBJ1-1	TRBV11-2	NA	CASSFGGRDTEAFF	TGTGCCAGCAGCTTTGGGGGGAGAGACACTGAAGCTTTCTTT
NA	TRBJ1-2	TRBV20-1	NA	CSARRGGDIYGYTF	TGCAGTGCCCGGAGGGGGGGTGATATCTATGGCTACACCTTC
TRBD2	TRBJ2-1	TRBV12-3/TRBV12-4	NA	CASSHGTSGGYEQFF	TGTGCCAGCAGCCATGGGACTAGCGGGGGGTATGAGCAGTTCTTC
TRBD2	TRBJ2-7	TRBV5-1	many	CASSGGLVPSYEQYF	TGCGCCAGCAGCGGGGGACTAGTCCCGTCCTACGAGCAGTACTTC
TRBD1	TRBJ2-7	TRBV18	NA	CASSVTGQGRYEQYF	TGTGCCAGCTCTGTGACAGGACAGGGGCGGTACGAGCAGTACTTC
TRBD2	TRBJ2-5	TRBV5-7	NA	CASSRTSPNNEQYF	TGTGCCAGCAGCAGGACTAGCCCTAACAATGAGCAGTACTTC
TRBD2	TRBJ2-7	TRBV6-5	many	CASSEGLAMGEQYF	TGTGCCAGCAGCGAGGGACTAGCGATGGGCGAGCAGTACTTC
TRBD1	TRBJ2-4	TRBV7-2	NA	CASSSDRATDIQYF	TGTGCCAGCAGCTCCGACAGGGCCACGGACATTCAGTACTTC
TRBD2	TRBJ2-7	TRBV11-2	NA	CASSLDTLAGEQYF	TGTGCCAGCAGCTTAGATACTCTAGCGGGCGAGCAGTACTTC
TRBD2	TRBJ2-2	TRBV7-2	NA	CASSWRAGGTGELFF	TGTGCCAGCAGCTGGAGGGCGGGGGGCACCGGGGAGCTGTTTTTT
TRBD2	TRBJ2-4	TRBV20-1	NA	CSATLPGLAGGRVIQYF	TGCAGTGCTACCCTCCCGGGACTAGCGGGGGGGCGGGTCATTCAGTACTTC
NA	TRBJ1-1	TRBV10-3	NA	CAISESGSMITGGVTEAFF	TGTGCCATCAGTGAGTCGGGGTCGATGATCACGGGGGGCGTCACTGAAGCTTTCTTT
TRBD2	TRBJ2-5	TRBV7-6	few	CASSFRGGADETQYF	TGTGCCAGCAGCTTTCGCGGGGGGGCCGATGAGACCCAGTACTTC
NA	TRBJ2-3	TRBV20-1	few	CSAFQGQDTQYF	TGCAGTGCCTTTCAGGGTCAGGATACGCAGTATTTT
TRBD1	TRBJ1-5	TRBV5-1	few	CASSPRLDRTSSNQPQHF	TGCGCCAGCAGCCCAAGATTGGACAGGACTTCCAGCAATCAGCCCCAGCATTTT
NA	TRBJ2-7	TRBV5-1	few	CASSLEGTAGGYEQYF	TGCGCCAGCAGCTTGGAAGGGACCGCTGGAGGCTACGAGCAGTACTTC
NA	TRBJ1-1	TRBV6-4	NA	CASRVTANTEAFF	TGTGCCAGCAGGGTGACAGCGAACACTGAAGCTTTCTTT